This passage covers 12 T cell receptor beta chains from one sample sequenced in a study of CD8+CD57+ T cells in acquired aplastic anemia. Genomic DNA constituted the template upon which TCR beta VDJ and CDR3 profiling was performed. TCRdb ran MiXCR on the reads and lists one entry per CDR3 protein. Among about 110,000 distinct CDR3 sequences, less than 65% were seen once, and the ten largest hold under 35%. The sample was sorted CD4+, CD8+, or CD8+CD57+ T cells (not recorded which) from PBMCs. These receptors originate from a human donor in good health, serving as a control.

This clonotype was seen ten or more times. The genes are TRBV12-3 or TRBV12-4 and TRBJ2-1; D remains ambiguous. CDR3 length: 13 residues. V lost 5 bases and J lost 7, with 12 bases in between. The CDR3 loop is CASSPFSSNEQFF. The DNA for the CDR3 is TGTGCCAGCAGTCCTTTTTCGTCGAATGAGCAGTTCTTC.

The J gene is TRBJ2-3, the V gene TRBV19; D possibly corresponds to TRBD2 (6 bases). Trimming cost V 2 bases and J 4 bases, with 13 bases left between them. The CDR3 spans 15 residues. Per the germline V gene, CDR1 is LNHDA and CDR2 is SQIVND (reference sequence). The CDR3 loop reads CASSITAGPSDTQYF. CDR3 nucleotides: TGTGCCAGTAGTATAACGGCGGGGCCCTCAGATACGCAGTATTTT.

The gene calls are TRBV15 and TRBJ1-2, with 9 nucleotides matching TRBD1. This CDR3 has 15 amino acids. Germline loops: CDR1 LNHNV, CDR2 YYDKDF (reference sequence). The V and J ends lost 3 bases and 5 bases, in that order; junction bases with no gene match: 7. This chain's CDR3 is CATSRETGTGYGYTF. CDR3 nucleotides: TGTGCCACCAGCAGGGAAACCGGGACAGGGTATGGCTACACCTTC.

V is TRBV7-2 and J is TRBJ2-1, with 9 bases identical to TRBD1. Looked up from germline, CDR1 is SGHTA and CDR2 is FQGNSA. Trimming took 9 bases from V and 0 from J; bases not matched to a gene: 0. This CDR3 comprises 13 residues. The CDR3 bases are TGTGCCAGACAGGGGGCCTCCTACAATGAGCAGTTCTTC. This sequence encodes CARQGASYNEQFF.

This clonotype came up many times. The chain carries TRBV4-1 and TRBJ1-5; D is ambiguous. The CDR3 has 13 amino acids. Trimming left V 1 base short and J 3 bases short, with 4 bases between. The V gene's germline CDR1 is MGHRA and CDR2 YSYEKL. The CDR3 here is CASSQVDNQPQHF. CDR3 bases: TGCGCCAGCAGCCAAGTTGACAATCAGCCCCAGCATTTT.

This clonotype came up a few times. V and J are TRBV6-5 and TRBJ1-4; D may be TRBD1 (5 bases). The CDR3 sequence is 14 residues long. Trimming stripped 2 bases from V and 8 bases from J, with 12 bases between. The V gene's germline CDR1 is MNHEY and CDR2 SVGAGI. CDR3 in DNA: TGTGCCAGCAGTTACGTGCAGGGTGGAGAAAAACTGTTTTTT. It encodes CASSYVQGGEKLFF.

This clonotype showed up many times. This rearrangement joins TRBV9 to TRBJ2-5; D perhaps matches TRBD2 (5 bases). This CDR3 has 15 residues. V was shortened by 2 bases and J by 0 bases, with 11 bases between the two germline ends. Per the germline V gene, CDR1 is SGDLS and CDR2 is YYNGEE. The CDR3: CASSVWTEDQETQYF. In DNA, the CDR3 is TGTGCCAGCAGCGTTTGGACGGAGGACCAAGAGACCCAGTACTTC. The complete variable domain, with remaining parts taken from reference TRBV9 and TRBJ2-5, reads DSGVTQTPKHLITATGQRVTLRCSPRSGDLSVYWYQQSLDQGLQFLIQYYNGEERAKGNILERFSAQQFPDLHSELNLSSLELGDSALYFCASSVWTEDQETQYFGPGTRLLVL.

This clonotype appeared many times. J is TRBJ2-5 and V is TRBV4-2, with TRBD2 matching 12 bases. The CDR3 extends over 16 amino acids. CDR1 and CDR2 from the germline V gene are LGHNA and YNFKEQ. Trimming removed 0 bases from V and 3 bases from J; junction bases left unmatched: 2. CDR3 loop: CASSQESSGGEETQYF. In DNA form, the CDR3 reads TGTGCCAGCAGCCAAGAATCTAGCGGGGGGGAAGAGACCCAGTACTTC.

At least ten counts were recorded for this clonotype. This chain links TRBV6-1 with TRBJ2-6, with a tentative D call TRBD1 (5 bases). Germline V CDR1 and CDR2: MNHNS, SASEGT. CDR3 length: 14 residues. Trimming pared 9 bases from V and 0 bases from J, leaving 9 bases between. CDR3 sequence reads: CASHTGSGANVLTF. The CDR3 DNA reads TGTGCCAGTCATACAGGCTCTGGGGCCAACGTCCTGACTTTC.

This clonotype was observed at least ten times. The J gene is TRBJ2-7, the V gene TRBV4-1; the D gene could be TRBD1 or TRBD2 (6 bases each). Deletions cut 0 bases from V and 3 bases from J, with 15 bases between. Germline V lookup: CDR1 MGHRA, CDR2 YSYEKL. CDR3 size: 16 residues. The CDR3 region is CASSQELEGQVYEQYF. CDR3 bases: TGCGCCAGCAGCCAAGAACTGGAGGGACAAGTCTACGAGCAGTACTTC.

This chain uses TRBV7-2 with TRBJ2-5; D gene unclear. CDR3 length: 12 residues. Between the trimmed V and J ends, which lost 2 bases and 5 bases, there was a span of 6 bases. Germline V lookup: CDR1 SGHTA, CDR2 FQGNSA. CDR3 residues: CASSLRPETQYF. As DNA, the CDR3 is TGTGCCAGCAGCTTAAGGCCGGAGACCCAGTACTTC. Combining the CDR3 with reference TRBV7-2 and TRBJ2-5 gives the whole variable domain GAGVSQSPSNKVTEKGKDVELRCDPISGHTALYWYRQSLGQGLEFLIYFQGNSAPDKSGLPSDRFSAERTGGSVSTLTIQRTQQEDSAVYLCASSLRPETQYFGPGTRLLVL.

The chain recombines TRBV20-1 with TRBJ1-2; tentative D call: TRBD1 (5 bases). This CDR3 spans 13 amino acids. In germline, CDR1 is DFQATT, CDR2 SNEGSKA (reference sequence). V gave up 6 bases and J gave up 2 bases, with 13 bases separating them. This chain's CDR3 is CSARDQGNYGYTF. CDR3 in DNA: TGCAGTGCCCGGGACCAAGGGAACTATGGCTACACCTTC.